This T cell receptor (beta chain) was captured in a study of OX40 agonist ivuxolimab in advanced cancers. Study conclusions and caveats: Some nonresponders additionally presented with little normalized T-cell clonal expansion.

Measured with immunoSEQ multiplex PCR; TCRdb has only the in-frame clones, and not every one. The sample has about 98,000 clones, 70% to 90% seen once. Trimming pared 0 bases from V and 11 bases from J, leaving 13 bases between. This CDR3 has 13 residues. Germline loops: CDR1 SEHNR, CDR2 FQNEAQ (reference sequence). As concerns this clone: Its cognate antigen is unknown.

This specimen consisted of CD4+ or CD8+ T cells sorted from blood, obtained in a trial of the OX40 agonist ivuxolimab. The origin of this receptor is an adult with an advanced solid tumor such as melanoma, head and neck, liver or kidney cancer. The chain carries TRBV7-9 and TRBJ1-1, with D possibly being TRBD1 (5 bases). This CDR3 reads CASSLAPSGRAFF. The CDR3 nucleotides read TGTGCCAGCAGCTTAGCGCCGTCAGGGAGGGCTTTCTTT.